These 8 T cell receptor beta chains came from one sample sequenced in a study of T cells in Graves' hyperthyroidism and ophthalmopathy. Amplification targeted TCR beta CDR3 regions from RNA transcripts. The primer set for the first-round RT-PCR of the TCR CDR3 was HTBI. TCRdb called the multiplex PCR reads again in MiXCR, with one record for every CDR3 protein. The data contain 730,000 or so distinct CDR3 sequences, about 19% of them singletons. The sequenced sample consisted of blood. The receptors were gathered from a woman aged 45-65 years with Graves' hyperthyroidism that later progressed to Graves' ophthalmopathy.

This clonotype turned up a few times. This sequence joins TRBV24-1 and TRBJ2-5; D perhaps matches TRBD2 (6 bases). Trimming stripped 8 bases from V and 5 bases from J, with 14 bases between. Germline V gives CDR1 KGHDR, CDR2 SFDVKD. The CDR3 covers 13 residues. CDR3 DNA: TGTGCCACCAAGGAAGGAGGGACCGAGACCCAGTACTTC. Translating gives CATKEGGTETQYF.

This clonotype came up a few times. The rearrangement links TRBV7-2 to TRBJ2-1, with D possibly being TRBD1 (5 bases). Trimming left V 10 bases short and J 5 bases short, with 18 bases between. CDR3 length equals 14 residues. The germline gives CDR1 SGHTA, CDR2 FQGNSA. CDR3 nucleotide sequence: TGTGCCACTTCGCCTCGGACACGCAACAATGAGCAGTTCTTC. It translates to CATSPRTRNNEQFF.

This clonotype was counted at least ten times. V is TRBV3-1 and J is TRBJ1-1, with TRBD1 identical over 7 bases. CDR1 and CDR2 from the germline V gene are LGHDT and YNNKEL (reference sequence). J gave up 5 bases and V 2 bases, and 5 bases lay outside the gene matches. This CDR3 has 14 residues. The CDR3 protein is CASSQRGRETEAFF. The CDR3 DNA reads as TGTGCCAGCAGCCAAAGGGGGCGGGAGACTGAAGCTTTCTTT. Full variable domain (rest looked up from reference TRBV3-1 and TRBJ1-1): DTAVSQTPKYLVTQMGNDKSIKCEQNLGHDTMYWYKQDSKKFLKIMFSYNNKELIINETVPNRFSPKSPDKAHLNLHINSLELGDSAVYFCASSQRGRETEAFFGQGTRLTVV.

This chain connects TRBV10-3 to TRBJ1-1; D remains unclear. The V and J ends lost 4 bases and 6 bases respectively, with 15 bases between them. The CDR3 is made up of 14 amino acids. CDR1 ENHRY and CDR2 SYGVKD come from the germline V gene. The CDR3 spells CAISAFNRDPEAFF. Here the CDR3 DNA reads TGTGCCATCAGTGCCTTTAACAGAGACCCTGAAGCTTTCTTT.

The V gene is TRBV7-9, the J gene TRBJ1-4; a possible D gene is TRBD1 (5 bases). The CDR3 sequence is 17 residues long. V lost 4 bases, J lost 0 bases, and 15 bases lay in between. The V gene's germline CDR1 is SEHNR and CDR2 FQNEAQ (reference sequence). In DNA, the CDR3 is TGTGCCAGCAGCTCTCAGGGTGGGGGAGCAACTAATGAAAAACTGTTTTTT. Its translation: CASSSQGGGATNEKLFF.

The chain carries TRBV4-1 and TRBJ1-5, with D possibly TRBD1 on 6 matching bases. The CDR3 consists of 16 residues. The germline V and J ends were trimmed by 0 bases and 4 bases, with 13 bases remaining between them. The germline V gene has CDR1 MGHRA and CDR2 YSYEKL. In DNA form, the CDR3 reads TGCGCCAGCAGCCAAGAGGGGGCGAACAGAAATCAGCCCCAGCATTTT. Translated, it gives CASSQEGANRNQPQHF.

At least ten counts were recorded for this clonotype. Relative to the germline gene, one junction end is altered; a read error may explain this. This chain links TRBV5-1 with TRBJ1-1; no clear D gene. The germline CDR1 and CDR2 sequences are SGHRS and YFSETQ. The CDR3 contains 13 residues. The CDR3 DNA reads as TGTGCCAGCAGCTTAGCTTCGAACACTGAAGCTTTCTTT. Encoded protein: CASSLASNTEAFF.

This clonotype turned up a few times. CDR3: CAISDPTKGSYNEQFF. For the CDR3, the DNA is TGTGCCATCAGTGACCCCACTAAGGGCTCCTACAATGAGCAGTTCTTC. The J gene is TRBJ2-1, the V gene TRBV10-3; D gene uncertain. The germline CDR1 and CDR2 sequences are ENHRY and SYGVKD. V shed 3 bases and J shed 0 bases, with 12 bases lying between them. This CDR3 region has 16 residues.